The clone carrying this TCR beta chain was found once. This specimen comes from a study of blood T cell repertoires in COVID-19. Repertoires were generated with immunoSEQ multiplex PCR, while TCRdb's copy carries only in-frame clones and drops some. The data contain more than 100,000 clones, around 82% of them singletons. V was pared by 2 bases and J by 1 base, with 28 bases between. This CDR3 comprises 20 residues. In germline, CDR1 is SQVTM, CDR2 ANQGSEA. The sample consisted of peripheral blood. V gene TRBV29-1 combines with J gene TRBJ2-3; D may be TRBD1 (7 bases). This TCR was recovered from a man aged 55 to 70 with acute or convalescent COVID-19. CDR3 sequence: CSVEHGGFETGTFGTDTQYF. In DNA, the CDR3 is TGCAGCGTTGAACACGGGGGATTTGAGACAGGGACTTTTGGCACAGATACGCAGTATTTT.